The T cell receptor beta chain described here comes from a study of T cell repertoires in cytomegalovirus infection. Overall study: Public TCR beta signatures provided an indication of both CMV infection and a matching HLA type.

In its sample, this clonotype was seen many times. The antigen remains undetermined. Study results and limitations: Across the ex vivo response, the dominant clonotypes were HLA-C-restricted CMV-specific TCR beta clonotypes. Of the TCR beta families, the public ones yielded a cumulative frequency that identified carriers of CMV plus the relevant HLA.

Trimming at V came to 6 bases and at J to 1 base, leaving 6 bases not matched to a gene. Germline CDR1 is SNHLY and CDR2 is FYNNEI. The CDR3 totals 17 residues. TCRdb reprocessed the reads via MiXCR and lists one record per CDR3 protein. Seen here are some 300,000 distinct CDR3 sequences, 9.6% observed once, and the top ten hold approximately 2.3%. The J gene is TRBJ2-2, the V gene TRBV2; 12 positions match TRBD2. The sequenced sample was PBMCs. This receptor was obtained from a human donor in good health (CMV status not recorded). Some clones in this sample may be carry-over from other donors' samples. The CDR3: CASRGTSGGRNTGELFF. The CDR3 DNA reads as TGTGCCAGCAGGGGAACTAGCGGGGGGCGGAACACCGGGGAGCTGTTTTTT.